This TCR beta chain emerged from a study of sequential checkpoint blockade in melanoma. Across the study: Arm A got nivolumab then ipilimumab; arm B the reverse, 1:1.

Treatment meaning: randomized to nivolumab then ipilimumab (arm A) or the reverse (arm B). None of the patients previously received DNA-damaging chemotherapy. Live CD3+CD8+ CD19− CD56− cells were sorted from PBMCs. Some clones are missing from TCRdb's copy, which holds only in-frame ones; the method was immunoSEQ multiplex PCR. The sample shows around 40,000 clones, roughly 85% of them seen only once. This clone came up once. This CDR3 has 16 amino acids. Germline lookup yields CDR1 MNHEY and CDR2 SVGAGI. With V trimmed by 4 bases and J by 5 bases, 7 bases remained unmatched. The specimen comprised CD8+ T cells sorted from blood (inferred from file names), sampled from a patient given nivolumab and ipilimumab in sequence. The sequence came from a human donor with melanoma. The chain uses TRBV6-5 and TRBJ2-1; 11 bases line up with TRBD1. Written as DNA, the CDR3 is TGTGCCAGCAGTTCAGGACAGGGGGCTGGAGACAATGAGCAGTTCTTC. This translates into CASSSGQGAGDNEQFF.